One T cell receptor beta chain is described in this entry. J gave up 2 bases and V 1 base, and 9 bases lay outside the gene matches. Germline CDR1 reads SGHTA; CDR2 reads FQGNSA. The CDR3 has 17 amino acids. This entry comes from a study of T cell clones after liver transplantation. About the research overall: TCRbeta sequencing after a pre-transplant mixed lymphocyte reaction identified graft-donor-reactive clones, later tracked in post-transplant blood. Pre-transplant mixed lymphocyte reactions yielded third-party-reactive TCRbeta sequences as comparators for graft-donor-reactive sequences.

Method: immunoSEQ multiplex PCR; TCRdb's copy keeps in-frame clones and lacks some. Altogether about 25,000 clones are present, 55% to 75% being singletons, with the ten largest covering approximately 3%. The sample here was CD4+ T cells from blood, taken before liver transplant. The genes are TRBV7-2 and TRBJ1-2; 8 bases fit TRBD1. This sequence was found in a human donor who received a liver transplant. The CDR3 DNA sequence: TGTGCCAGCAGCTTAGAACGATGGACAGGGCGCAACTATGGCTACACCTTC. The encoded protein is CASSLERWTGRNYGYTF.